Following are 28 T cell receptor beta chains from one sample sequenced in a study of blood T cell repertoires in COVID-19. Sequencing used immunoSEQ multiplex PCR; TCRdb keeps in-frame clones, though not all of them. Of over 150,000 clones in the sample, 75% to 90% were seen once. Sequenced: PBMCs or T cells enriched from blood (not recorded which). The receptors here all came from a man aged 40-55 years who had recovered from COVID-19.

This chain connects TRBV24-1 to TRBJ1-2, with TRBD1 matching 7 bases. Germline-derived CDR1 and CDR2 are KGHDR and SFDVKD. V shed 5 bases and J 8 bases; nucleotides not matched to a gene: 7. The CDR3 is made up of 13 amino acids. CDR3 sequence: CATSGQTGKGYTF. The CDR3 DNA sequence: TGTGCCACCAGTGGACAGACAGGGAAAGGCTACACCTTC.

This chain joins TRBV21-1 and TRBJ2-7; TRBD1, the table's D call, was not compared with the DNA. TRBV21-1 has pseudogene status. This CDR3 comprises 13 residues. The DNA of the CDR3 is TGTGCCAGCACGGGACATCTGAGCCACGAGCAGTACTTC. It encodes CASTGHLSHEQYF.

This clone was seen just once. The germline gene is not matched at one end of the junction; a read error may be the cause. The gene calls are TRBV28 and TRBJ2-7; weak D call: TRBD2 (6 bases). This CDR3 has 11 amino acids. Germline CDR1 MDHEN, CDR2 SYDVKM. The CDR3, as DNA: TGTGCCAGCAGTTTGGACTACCGACTTGACTTC. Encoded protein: CASSLDYRLDF.

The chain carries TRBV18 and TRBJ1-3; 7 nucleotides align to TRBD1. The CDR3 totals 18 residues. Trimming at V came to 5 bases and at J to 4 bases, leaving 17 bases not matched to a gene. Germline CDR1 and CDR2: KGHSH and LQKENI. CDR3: CASSKTGPSGISGNTIYF. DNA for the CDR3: TGTGCCAGCTCAAAGACAGGGCCCTCTGGTATCTCGGGAAACACCATATATTTT.

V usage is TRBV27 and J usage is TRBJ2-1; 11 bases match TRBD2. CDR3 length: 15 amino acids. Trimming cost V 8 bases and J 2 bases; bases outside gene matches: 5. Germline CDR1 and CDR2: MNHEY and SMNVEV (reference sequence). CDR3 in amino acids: CASATSGSPYNEQFF. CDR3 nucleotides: TGTGCCAGCGCAACTAGCGGGAGTCCCTACAATGAGCAGTTCTTC.

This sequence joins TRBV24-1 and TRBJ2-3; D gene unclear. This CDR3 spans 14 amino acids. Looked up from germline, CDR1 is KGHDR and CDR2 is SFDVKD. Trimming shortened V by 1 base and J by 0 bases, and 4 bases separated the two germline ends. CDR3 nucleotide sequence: TGTGCCACCAGTGATTTTGGCAGCACAGATACGCAGTATTTT. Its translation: CATSDFGSTDTQYF.

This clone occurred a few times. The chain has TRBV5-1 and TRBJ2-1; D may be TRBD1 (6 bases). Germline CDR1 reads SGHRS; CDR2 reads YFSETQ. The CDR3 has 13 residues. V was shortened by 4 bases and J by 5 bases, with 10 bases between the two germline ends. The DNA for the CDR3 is TGCGCCAGCAGCCACCGGGACAACAATGAGCAGTTCTTC. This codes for CASSHRDNNEQFF.

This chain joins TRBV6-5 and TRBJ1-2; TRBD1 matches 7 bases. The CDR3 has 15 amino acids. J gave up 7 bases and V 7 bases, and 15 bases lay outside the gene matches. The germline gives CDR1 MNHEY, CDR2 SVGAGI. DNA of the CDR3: TGTGCCAGCAACCCTCAGACAGGGATCGACGCTGGCTACACCTTC. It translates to CASNPQTGIDAGYTF.

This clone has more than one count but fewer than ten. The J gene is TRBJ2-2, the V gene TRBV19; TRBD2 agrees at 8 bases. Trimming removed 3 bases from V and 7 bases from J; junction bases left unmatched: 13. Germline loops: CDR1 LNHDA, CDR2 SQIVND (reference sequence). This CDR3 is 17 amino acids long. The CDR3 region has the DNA TGTGCCAGTAGTATGTCTTTAGCGGGATGGGGAAACGGGGAGCTGTTTTTT. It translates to CASSMSLAGWGNGELFF.

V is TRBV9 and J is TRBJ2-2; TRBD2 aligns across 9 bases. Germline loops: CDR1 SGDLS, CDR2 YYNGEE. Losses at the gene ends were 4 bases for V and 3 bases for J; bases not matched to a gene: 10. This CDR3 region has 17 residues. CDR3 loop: CASSLLSSGAYTGELFF. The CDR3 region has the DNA TGTGCCAGCAGCCTACTATCTAGCGGGGCTTACACCGGGGAGCTGTTTTTT.

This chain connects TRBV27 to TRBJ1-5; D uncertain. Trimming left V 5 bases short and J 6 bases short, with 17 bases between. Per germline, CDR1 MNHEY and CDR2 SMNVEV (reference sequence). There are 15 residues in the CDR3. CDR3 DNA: TGTGCCAGCAGTCCATTCGCCCAGCGTCCTCAGCCCCAGCATTTT. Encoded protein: CASSPFAQRPQPQHF.

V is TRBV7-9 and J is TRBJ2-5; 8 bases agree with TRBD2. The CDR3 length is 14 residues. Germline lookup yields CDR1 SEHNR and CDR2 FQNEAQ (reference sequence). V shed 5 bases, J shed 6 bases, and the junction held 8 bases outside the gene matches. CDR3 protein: CASSNRGGGKTQYF. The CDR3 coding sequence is TGTGCCAGCAGCAACCGGGGGGGTGGAAAGACCCAGTACTTC.

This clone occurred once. DNA of the CDR3: TGTGCCAGCAGTGACCAAACAGGGGTAAATTCACCCCTCCACTTT. Its translation is CASSDQTGVNSPLHF. The chain uses TRBV7-3 and TRBJ1-6; 7 positions match TRBD1. This CDR3 region has 15 residues. Germline assignment: CDR1 SGHTA and CDR2 FQGTGA. The V and J ends lost 6 bases and 7 bases, in that order; junction bases with no gene match: 9.

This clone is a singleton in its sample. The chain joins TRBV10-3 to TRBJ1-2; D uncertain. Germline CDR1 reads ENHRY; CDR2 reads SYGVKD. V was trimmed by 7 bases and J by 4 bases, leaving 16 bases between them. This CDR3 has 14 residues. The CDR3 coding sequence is TGTGCCATCAAATCCCATGGCAGGCCCTATGGCTACACCTTC. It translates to CAIKSHGRPYGYTF.

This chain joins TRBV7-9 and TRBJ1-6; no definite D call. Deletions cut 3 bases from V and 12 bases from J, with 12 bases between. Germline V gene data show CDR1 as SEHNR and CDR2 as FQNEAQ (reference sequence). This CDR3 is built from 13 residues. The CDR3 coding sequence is TGTGCCAGCAGCTTCCTTAGTCGGGAACCCCTCCACTTT. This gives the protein CASSFLSREPLHF.

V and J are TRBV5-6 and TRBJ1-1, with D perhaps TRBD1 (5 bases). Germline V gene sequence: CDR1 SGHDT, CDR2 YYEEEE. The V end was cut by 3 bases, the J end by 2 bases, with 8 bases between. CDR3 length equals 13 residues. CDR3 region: CASSSDSNTEAFF. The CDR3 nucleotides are TGTGCCAGCAGCTCTGACAGTAACACTGAAGCTTTCTTT.

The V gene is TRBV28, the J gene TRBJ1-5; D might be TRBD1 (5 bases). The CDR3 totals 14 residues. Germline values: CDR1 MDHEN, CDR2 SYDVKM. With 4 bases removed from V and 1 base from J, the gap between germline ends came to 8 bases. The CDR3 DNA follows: TGTGCCAGCAGTTCATCAGGGAGCAATCAGCCCCAGCATTTT. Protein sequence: CASSSSGSNQPQHF.

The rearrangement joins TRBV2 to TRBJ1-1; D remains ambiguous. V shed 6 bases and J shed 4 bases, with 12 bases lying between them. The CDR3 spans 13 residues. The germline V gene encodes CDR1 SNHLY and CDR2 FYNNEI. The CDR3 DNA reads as TGTGCCAGCAGCGACAATCAGGTCACTGAAGCTTTCTTT. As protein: CASSDNQVTEAFF.

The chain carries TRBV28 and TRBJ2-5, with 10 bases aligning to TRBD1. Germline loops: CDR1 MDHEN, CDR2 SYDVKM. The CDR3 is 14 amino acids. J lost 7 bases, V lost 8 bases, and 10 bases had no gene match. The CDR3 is CASGYSRTGGTQYF. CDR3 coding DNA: TGTGCCAGCGGATATTCCCGGACAGGGGGGACCCAGTACTTC. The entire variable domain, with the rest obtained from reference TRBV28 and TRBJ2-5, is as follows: DVKVTQSSRYLVKRTGEKVFLECVQDMDHENMFWYRQDPGLGLRLIYFSYDVKMKEKGDIPEGYSVSREKKERFSLILESASTNQTSMYLCASGYSRTGGTQYFGPGTRLLVL.

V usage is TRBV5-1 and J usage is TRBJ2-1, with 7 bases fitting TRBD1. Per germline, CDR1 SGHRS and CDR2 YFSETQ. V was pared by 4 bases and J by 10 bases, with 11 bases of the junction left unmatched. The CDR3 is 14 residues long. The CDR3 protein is CASSRGLIFPEQFF. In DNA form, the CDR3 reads TGCGCCAGCAGCAGGGGGCTTATCTTTCCAGAGCAGTTCTTC. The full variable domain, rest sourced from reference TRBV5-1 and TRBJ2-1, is KAGVTQTPRYLIKTRGQQVTLSCSPISGHRSVSWYQQTPGQGLQFLFEYFSETQRNKGNFPGRFSGRQFSNSRSEMNVSTLELGDSALYLCASSRGLIFPEQFFGPGTRLTVL.

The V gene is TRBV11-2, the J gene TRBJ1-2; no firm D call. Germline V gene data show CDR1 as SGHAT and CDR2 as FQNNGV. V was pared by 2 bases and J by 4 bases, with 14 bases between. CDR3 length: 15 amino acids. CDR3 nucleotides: TGTGCCAGCAGCTTAAGGAAGGATCGGGGCTATGGCTACACCTTC. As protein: CASSLRKDRGYGYTF.

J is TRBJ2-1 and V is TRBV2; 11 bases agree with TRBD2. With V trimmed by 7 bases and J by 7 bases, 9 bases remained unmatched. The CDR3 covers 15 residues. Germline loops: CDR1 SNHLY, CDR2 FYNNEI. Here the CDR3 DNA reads TGTGCCAGCAAACTTAGCGGGGGGGCCGTAAATGAGCAGTTCTTC. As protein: CASKLSGGAVNEQFF.

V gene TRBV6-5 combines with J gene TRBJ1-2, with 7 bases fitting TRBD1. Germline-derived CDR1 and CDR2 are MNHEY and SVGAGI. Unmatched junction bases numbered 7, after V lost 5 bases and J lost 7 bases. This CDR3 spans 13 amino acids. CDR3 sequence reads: CASSKTGTVGYTF. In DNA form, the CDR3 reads TGTGCCAGCAGTAAAACCGGGACAGTTGGCTACACCTTC.

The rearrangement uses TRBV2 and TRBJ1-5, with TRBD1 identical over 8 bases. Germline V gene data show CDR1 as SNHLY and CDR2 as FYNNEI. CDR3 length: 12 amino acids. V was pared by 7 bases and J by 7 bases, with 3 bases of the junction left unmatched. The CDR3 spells CASKGTGQPQHF. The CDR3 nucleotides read TGTGCCAGCAAGGGGACAGGACAGCCCCAGCATTTT. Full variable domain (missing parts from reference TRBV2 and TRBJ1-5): EPEVTQTPSHQVTQMGQEVILRCVPISNHLYFYWYRQILGQKVEFLVSFYNNEISEKSEIFDDQFSVERPDGSNFTLKIRSTKLEDSAMYFCASKGTGQPQHFGDGTRLSIL.

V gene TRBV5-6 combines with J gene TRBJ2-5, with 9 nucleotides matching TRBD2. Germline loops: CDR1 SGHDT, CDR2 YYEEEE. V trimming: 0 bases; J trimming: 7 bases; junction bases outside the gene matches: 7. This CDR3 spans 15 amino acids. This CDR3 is CASSLGSSGRLTQYF. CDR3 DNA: TGTGCCAGCAGCTTGGGGAGTAGCGGGAGATTGACCCAGTACTTC.

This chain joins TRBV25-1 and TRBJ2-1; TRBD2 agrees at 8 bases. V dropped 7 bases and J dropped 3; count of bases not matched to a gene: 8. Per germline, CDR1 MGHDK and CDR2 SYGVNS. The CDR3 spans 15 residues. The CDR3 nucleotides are TGTGCCAGCATGGTGGTAGCGGGACTCTACAATGAGCAGTTCTTC. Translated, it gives CASMVVAGLYNEQFF.

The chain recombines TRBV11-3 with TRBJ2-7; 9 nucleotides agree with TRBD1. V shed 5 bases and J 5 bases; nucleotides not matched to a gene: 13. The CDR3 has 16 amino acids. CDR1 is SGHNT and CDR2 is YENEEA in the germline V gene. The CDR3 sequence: CASSLAGGTGIHEQYF. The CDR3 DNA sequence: TGTGCCAGCAGCCTCGCCGGTGGGACAGGGATCCACGAGCAGTACTTC. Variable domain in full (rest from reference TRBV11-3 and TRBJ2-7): EAGVVQSPRYKIIEKKQPVAFWCNPISGHNTLYWYLQNLGQGPELLIRYENEEAVDDSQLPKDRFSAERLKGVDSTLKIQPAELGDSAVYLCASSLAGGTGIHEQYFGPGTRLTVT.

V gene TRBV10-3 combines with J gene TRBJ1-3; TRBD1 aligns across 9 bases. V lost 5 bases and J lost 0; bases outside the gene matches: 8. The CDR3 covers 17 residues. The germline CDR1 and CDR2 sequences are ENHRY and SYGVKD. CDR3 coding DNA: TGTGCCATCAGTCCGAACAGGGGGCTAGACTCTGGAAACACCATATATTTT. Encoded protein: CAISPNRGLDSGNTIYF.